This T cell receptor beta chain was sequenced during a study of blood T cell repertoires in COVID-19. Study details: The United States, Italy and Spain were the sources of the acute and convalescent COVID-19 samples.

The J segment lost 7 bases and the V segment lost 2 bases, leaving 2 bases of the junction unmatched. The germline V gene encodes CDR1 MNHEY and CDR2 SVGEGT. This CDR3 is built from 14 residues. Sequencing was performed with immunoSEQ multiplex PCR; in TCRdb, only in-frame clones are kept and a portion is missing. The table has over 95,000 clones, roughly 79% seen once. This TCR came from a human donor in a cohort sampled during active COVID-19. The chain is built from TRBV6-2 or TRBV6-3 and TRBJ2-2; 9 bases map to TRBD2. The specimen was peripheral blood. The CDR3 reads CASSYGTSIGELFF. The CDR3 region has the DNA TGTGCCAGCAGTTACGGGACTAGCATCGGGGAGCTGTTTTTT.